The 26 T cell receptor beta chains in this list originate from one sample, sequenced in a study of shared clonotypes between healthy human individuals (dated by TCRdb to the early 2020s). Library preparation used the immunoSEQ multiplex PCR assay. TCRdb took over this immuneACCESS table, retaining in-frame rearrangements with V and J assigned. Such tables are incomplete; in checked studies, under half of the missing clones stem from an unresolved V gene, and the remainder is unexplained. Within this sample are some 980,000 clones, with about 80% of them counted one time only. The ten largest clonotypes hold about 1.5% of the sample. The sequencing sample was made of memory CD4+ T cells sorted from blood. This specimen's cell subset or site label, per the study, means: CD45RA-negative fraction. These receptors were collected from a man in his late teens or twenties in good health.

About this clone itself: This sample also contains other DNA sequences that code for the same CDR3. The CDR3 DNA sequence: TGTGCCAGCTCACTCGACAGGAACACTGAAGCTTTCTTT. Residues: CASSLDRNTEAFF. This chain joins TRBV18 and TRBJ1-1, with D perhaps TRBD1 (5 bases). The germline V gene has CDR1 KGHSH and CDR2 LQKENI. CDR3 length: 13 residues. Trimming removed 4 bases from V and 1 base from J, with 7 bases in between.

This clone was recorded a few times. Different DNA sequences within this sample yield the same CDR3. The gene calls are TRBV7-3 and TRBJ1-1, with D maybe TRBD1 (5 bases). Germline values: CDR1 SGHTA, CDR2 FQGTGA. This CDR3 comprises 13 residues. With 2 bases removed from V and 4 bases from J, the gap between germline ends came to 8 bases. The CDR3 nucleotides are TGTGCCAGCAGCTTACGCGGGGGCACTGAAGCTTTCTTT. Residues: CASSLRGGTEAFF.

This clone was recorded only once. The chain links TRBV6-5 to TRBJ1-1; D might be TRBD1 (5 bases). With 6 bases removed from V and 3 bases from J, the gap between germline ends came to 17 bases. The CDR3 runs 15 residues. The germline gives CDR1 MNHEY, CDR2 SVGAGI. This CDR3 reads CASSQTLLGHTEAFF. The CDR3 coding sequence is TGTGCCAGCAGCCAGACCCTCTTGGGGCACACTGAAGCTTTCTTT.

This clone was found a few times. The CDR3 here is CASSQESGSGHALNSPLHF. CDR3 sequence (DNA): TGCGCCAGCAGCCAAGAGTCTGGGTCTGGACACGCTCTTAATTCACCCCTCCACTTT. The rearrangement uses TRBV4-3 and TRBJ1-6; possible D gene TRBD1, 5 bases. Germline V gives CDR1 LGHNA, CDR2 YSLEER. Trimming pared 0 bases from V and 6 bases from J, leaving 21 bases between. The CDR3 has 19 amino acids.

V usage is TRBV7-8 and J usage is TRBJ2-7; no clear D gene. The CDR3 runs to 11 residues. CDR1 is SGHVS and CDR2 is FQNEAQ in the germline V gene. The V gene lost 1 base and the J gene lost 6 bases, with 4 bases spanning the gap. CDR3 sequence: CASSLEREQYF. For the CDR3, the DNA is TGTGCCAGCAGCTTAGAACGCGAGCAGTACTTC.

The genes are TRBV6-6 and TRBJ1-5, with 7 bases aligning to TRBD1. The germline CDR1 and CDR2 sequences are MNHNY and SVGAGI (reference sequence). The junction had 5 bases not matched to a gene; V was cut back by 2 bases and J by 4 bases. The CDR3 is 15 residues long. CDR3 protein: CASSYGDRVNQPQHF. For the CDR3, the DNA is TGTGCCAGCAGTTACGGGGACAGAGTAAATCAGCCCCAGCATTTT.

The sample holds a few counts of this clone. This chain connects TRBV6-6 to TRBJ1-6; D uncertain. Germline V gives CDR1 MNHNY, CDR2 SVGAGI (reference sequence). The CDR3 runs to 15 residues. Trimming removed 10 bases at V and 5 bases at J, with 18 bases between. This CDR3 reads CATSRVDKDNSPLHF. The DNA for the CDR3 is TGTGCCACTTCGAGGGTAGACAAGGATAATTCACCCCTCCACTTT.

The V call is TRBV10-2, the J call TRBJ2-3; TRBD2 matches 10 bases. With V trimmed by 7 bases and J by 3 bases, 16 bases remained unmatched. The V gene's germline CDR1 is WSHSY and CDR2 SAAADI. This CDR3 has 18 amino acids. The CDR3 DNA sequence: TGCGCCAGCAATGGACCTACTAGCGGGGCACTACTTACAGATACGCAGTATTTT. Translation: CASNGPTSGALLTDTQYF.

This clone was recorded once. The chain combines TRBV5-6 with TRBJ2-4; TRBD1 agrees at 7 bases. Trimming took 4 bases from V and 5 from J; bases not matched to a gene: 6. CDR3 size: 14 residues. Germline CDR1 SGHDT, CDR2 YYEEEE. The CDR3 is CASSTTGLENIQYF. The CDR3 DNA reads as TGTGCCAGCAGCACGACAGGGTTGGAAAACATTCAGTACTTC. The whole variable domain, filled in from reference TRBV5-6 and TRBJ2-4, reads DAGVTQSPTHLIKTRGQQVTLRCSPKSGHDTVSWYQQALGQGPQFIFQYYEEEERQRGNFPDRFSGHQFPNYSSELNVNALLLGDSALYLCASSTTGLENIQYFGAGTRLSVL.

The chain links TRBV6-6 to TRBJ1-6; 10 bases map to TRBD1. The J segment lost 4 bases and the V segment lost 6 bases, leaving 6 bases of the junction unmatched. In germline, CDR1 is MNHNY, CDR2 SVGAGI (reference sequence). This CDR3 has 16 amino acids. DNA for the CDR3: TGTGCCAGCAGGACAGGGGGCGAAGGATATAATTCACCCCTCCACTTT. Translation: CASRTGGEGYNSPLHF.

The chain joins TRBV2 to TRBJ1-6; 7 bases align to TRBD1. The CDR3 spans 14 residues. The V segment lost 4 bases and the J segment 6 bases; nucleotides outside the gene matches: 3. Germline CDR1 SNHLY, CDR2 FYNNEI. The CDR3 spells CASSGDSPNSPLHF. The CDR3 DNA is TGTGCCAGCAGTGGGGACAGCCCTAATTCACCCCTCCACTTT.

This chain links TRBV15 with TRBJ2-7; D gene uncertain. The CDR3 consists of 12 residues. Deletions cut 0 bases from V and 5 bases from J, with 5 bases between. Germline V CDR1 and CDR2: LNHNV, YYDKDF (reference sequence). The CDR3 loop reads CATSRDGNEQYF. Written as DNA, the CDR3 is TGTGCCACCAGCAGAGATGGGAACGAGCAGTACTTC.

This chain connects TRBV12-5 to TRBJ1-1; D gene ambiguous. Germline CDR1 and CDR2: LGHNT and FRNRAP. V lost 2 bases and J 0 bases, leaving 10 bases between the germline ends. There are 15 residues in the CDR3. CDR3 nucleotide sequence: TGTGCTAGTGGTTTGTCCCTAGCGATGAACACTGAAGCTTTCTTT. Translation gives CASGLSLAMNTEAFF.

This clone has only a few counts. The chain is built from TRBV10-3 and TRBJ2-2; tentative D call: TRBD1 (6 bases). Trimming shortened V by 6 bases and J by 0 bases, and 14 bases separated the two germline ends. CDR1 ENHRY and CDR2 SYGVKD come from the germline V gene. The CDR3 has 16 amino acids. CDR3 sequence reads: CAIRSDRNTNTGELFF. As DNA, the CDR3 is TGTGCCATCAGATCGGACAGAAACACGAACACCGGGGAGCTGTTTTTT.

The rearrangement joins TRBV30 to TRBJ2-3; no reliable D call. This CDR3 comprises 13 residues. Trimming pared 1 base from V and 4 bases from J, leaving 9 bases between. The germline V gene encodes CDR1 GTSNPN and CDR2 SVGIG (reference sequence). The CDR3 DNA is TGTGCCTGGAGTGACAGCCGGCCAGATACGCAGTATTTT. Protein product: CAWSDSRPDTQYF.

The chain is built from TRBV18 and TRBJ1-4; D not certain. The V gene's germline CDR1 is KGHSH and CDR2 LQKENI. V lost 6 bases and J 3 bases, leaving 11 bases between the germline ends. The CDR3 has 14 residues. This CDR3 is CASSASGANEKLFF. In DNA, the CDR3 is TGTGCCAGCTCCGCGAGTGGGGCTAATGAAAAACTGTTTTTT.

This clone was picked up a small number of times. The rearrangement links TRBV5-1 to TRBJ2-5, with 9 bases identical to TRBD1. The germline gives CDR1 SGHRS, CDR2 YFSETQ. The CDR3 is 16 amino acids. J was trimmed by 5 bases and V by 2 bases; bases with no gene match: 10. CDR3 residues: CASSLEGQGRAETQYF. In DNA, the CDR3 is TGCGCCAGCAGCTTAGAGGGACAGGGAAGAGCGGAGACCCAGTACTTC.

This CDR3 is CATLPSGSLYEQYF. The CDR3, as DNA: TGTGCCACCCTACCTAGCGGGAGTTTATACGAGCAGTACTTC. The genes are TRBV6-5 and TRBJ2-7; TRBD2 matches at 10 bases. Unmatched junction bases numbered 10, after V lost 10 bases and J lost 4 bases. The length of the CDR3 is 14 residues. Germline CDR1 reads MNHEY; CDR2 reads SVGAGI.

The gene calls are TRBV6-1 and TRBJ2-7; D gene uncertain. Trimming stripped 0 bases from V and 6 bases from J, with 6 bases between. CDR1 is MNHNS, CDR2 SASEGT, per germline. The length of the CDR3 is 12 residues. The DNA of the CDR3 is TGTGCCAGCAGTGAAGCCTACGGCGAGCAGTACTTC. This gives the protein CASSEAYGEQYF.

The count of this clone is one. The chain employs TRBV6-1 and TRBJ2-4; D is undetermined. This CDR3 region has 14 residues. From germline, CDR1 is MNHNS and CDR2 SASEGT. V gave up 6 bases and J gave up 0 bases, with 9 bases separating them. The CDR3 sequence is CASSLEGAKNIQYF. CDR3 in DNA: TGTGCCAGCAGCCTCGAAGGAGCCAAAAACATTCAGTACTTC.

The rearrangement joins TRBV10-3 to TRBJ2-1; D unresolved. In germline, CDR1 is ENHRY, CDR2 SYGVKD. Trimming removed 0 bases from V and 5 bases from J, with 14 bases in between. The CDR3 is 16 amino acids. CDR3 in amino acids: CAISESSGRVNNEQFF. For the CDR3, the DNA is TGTGCCATCAGTGAGTCGTCAGGTCGGGTTAACAATGAGCAGTTCTTC.

V and J are TRBV5-1 and TRBJ1-5; D uncertain. Germline CDR1 reads SGHRS; CDR2 reads YFSETQ. CDR3 size: 15 residues. Trimming pared 0 bases from V and 3 bases from J, leaving 10 bases between. As DNA, the CDR3 is TGCGCCAGCAGCTTGGGGGATCTTATCAATCAGCCCCAGCATTTT. This sequence encodes CASSLGDLINQPQHF.

This chain connects TRBV7-2 to TRBJ2-5, with no clear D. Germline V gives CDR1 SGHTA, CDR2 FQGNSA. The CDR3 sequence is 15 residues long. Trimming stripped 1 base from V and 1 base from J, with 10 bases between. The DNA of the CDR3 is TGTGCCAGCAGCTTAGTAGTCTTGGGCCAAGAGACCCAGTACTTC. Amino acid sequence: CASSLVVLGQETQYF.

The rearrangement joins TRBV18 to TRBJ2-5; 11 bases are shared with TRBD1. CDR3 length: 16 amino acids. V dropped 3 bases and J dropped 4; count of bases not matched to a gene: 7. Germline V lookup: CDR1 KGHSH, CDR2 LQKENI. The CDR3, as DNA: TGTGCCAGCTCACCTAACGGACAGGGGGCTGGAGAGACCCAGTACTTC. The encoded protein is CASSPNGQGAGETQYF.

This chain links TRBV5-5 with TRBJ1-3; D ambiguous. Germline V lookup: CDR1 SGHKS, CDR2 YYEKEE (reference sequence). The V end lost 0 bases, the J end lost 4 bases, and 8 bases lay between the germline ends. The CDR3 contains 14 residues. CDR3 bases: TGTGCCAGCAGCTTGGATCCCGGCGGAAACACCATATATTTT. Amino acid sequence: CASSLDPGGNTIYF.

This rearrangement joins TRBV6-5 to TRBJ1-1, with a tentative D call TRBD1 (5 bases). Trimming stripped 0 bases from V and 3 bases from J, with 11 bases between. The CDR3 is made up of 15 amino acids. Germline V gene lookup returns CDR1 MNHEY and CDR2 SVGAGI. The CDR3 here is CASSYSGIQDTEAFF. In nucleotides, the CDR3 is TGTGCCAGCAGTTACTCAGGGATACAGGACACTGAAGCTTTCTTT.